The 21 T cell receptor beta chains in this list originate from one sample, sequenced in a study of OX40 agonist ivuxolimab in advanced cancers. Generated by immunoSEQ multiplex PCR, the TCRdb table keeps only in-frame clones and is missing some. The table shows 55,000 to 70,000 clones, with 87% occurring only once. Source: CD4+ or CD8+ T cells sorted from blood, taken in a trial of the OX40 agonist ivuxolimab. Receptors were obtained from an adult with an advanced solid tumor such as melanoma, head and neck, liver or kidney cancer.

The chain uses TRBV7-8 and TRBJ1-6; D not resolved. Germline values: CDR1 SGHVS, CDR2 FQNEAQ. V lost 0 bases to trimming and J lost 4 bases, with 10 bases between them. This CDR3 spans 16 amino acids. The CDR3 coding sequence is TGTGCCAGCAGCTTAGCAATGACAACATATAATTCACCCCTCCACTTT. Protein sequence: CASSLAMTTYNSPLHF.

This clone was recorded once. CDR3 loop: CSVGGDYSNQPQHF. The CDR3 nucleotides read TGCAGCGTTGGCGGGGATTATAGCAATCAGCCCCAGCATTTT. The V call is TRBV29-1, the J call TRBJ1-5; D is uncertain. Germline CDR1 and CDR2: SQVTM and ANQGSEA. The CDR3 consists of 14 residues. Trimming left V 4 bases short and J 0 bases short, with 10 bases between.

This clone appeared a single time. CDR3 loop: CSSSLASYNEQFF. For the CDR3, the DNA is TGTAGTAGTTCGCTAGCGTCCTACAATGAGCAGTTCTTC. This sequence joins TRBV7-2 and TRBJ2-1; D may be TRBD2 (6 bases). The CDR3 runs to 13 residues. Germline CDR1 reads SGHTA; CDR2 reads FQGNSA. The whole variable domain, filled in from reference TRBV7-2 and TRBJ2-1, reads GAGVSQSPSNKVTEKGKDVELRCDPISGHTALYWYRQSLGQGLEFLIYFQGNSAPDKSGLPSDRFSAERTGGSVSTLTIQRTQQEDSAVYLCSSSLASYNEQFFGPGTRLTVL.

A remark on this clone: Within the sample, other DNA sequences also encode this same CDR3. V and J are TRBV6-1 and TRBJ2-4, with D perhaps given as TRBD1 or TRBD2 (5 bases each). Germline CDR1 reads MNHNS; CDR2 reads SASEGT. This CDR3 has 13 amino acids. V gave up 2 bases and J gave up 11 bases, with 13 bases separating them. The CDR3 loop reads CASSEQGDVFQYF. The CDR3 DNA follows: TGTGCCAGCAGTGAACAGGGAGACGTCTTTCAGTACTTC.

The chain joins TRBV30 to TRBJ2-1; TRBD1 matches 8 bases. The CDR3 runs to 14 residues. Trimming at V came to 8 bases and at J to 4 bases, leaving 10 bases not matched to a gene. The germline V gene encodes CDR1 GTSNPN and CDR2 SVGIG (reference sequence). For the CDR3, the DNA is TGTGCCAGGGCCGGGACAGGACCTTACAATGAGCAGTTCTTC. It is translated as CARAGTGPYNEQFF.

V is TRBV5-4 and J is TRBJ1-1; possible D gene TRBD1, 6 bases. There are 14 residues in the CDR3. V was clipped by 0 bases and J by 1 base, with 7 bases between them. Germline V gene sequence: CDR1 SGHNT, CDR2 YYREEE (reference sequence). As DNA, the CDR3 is TGTGCCAGCAGCTTGGTGGGACAGAACACTGAAGCTTTCTTT. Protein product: CASSLVGQNTEAFF.

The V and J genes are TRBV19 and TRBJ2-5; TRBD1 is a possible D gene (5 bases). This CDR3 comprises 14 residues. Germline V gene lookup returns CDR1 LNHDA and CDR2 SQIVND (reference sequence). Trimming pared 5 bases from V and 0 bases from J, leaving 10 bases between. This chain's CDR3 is CASSPRQNQETQYF. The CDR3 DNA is TGTGCCAGTAGTCCCCGACAGAACCAAGAGACCCAGTACTTC. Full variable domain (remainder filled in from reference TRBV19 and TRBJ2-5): DGGITQSPKYLFRKEGQNVTLSCEQNLNHDAMYWYRQDPGQGLRLIYYSQIVNDFQKGDIAEGYSVSREKKESFPLTVTSAQKNPTAFYLCASSPRQNQETQYFGPGTRLLVL.

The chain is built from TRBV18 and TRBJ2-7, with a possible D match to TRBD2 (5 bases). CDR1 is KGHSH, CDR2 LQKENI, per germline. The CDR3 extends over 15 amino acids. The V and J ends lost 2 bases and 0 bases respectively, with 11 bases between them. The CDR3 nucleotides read TGTGCCAGCTCACCAGAAGGACTTTCCTCCTACGAGCAGTACTTC. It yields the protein CASSPEGLSSYEQYF.

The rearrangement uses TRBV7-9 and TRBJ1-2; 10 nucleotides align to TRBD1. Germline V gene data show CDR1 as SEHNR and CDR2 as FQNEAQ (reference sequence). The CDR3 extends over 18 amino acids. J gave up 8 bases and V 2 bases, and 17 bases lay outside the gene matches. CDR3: CASSLMPPTGQGRYGYTF. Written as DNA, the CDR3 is TGTGCCAGCAGCTTAATGCCTCCCACGGGACAGGGGCGTTACGGCTACACCTTC.

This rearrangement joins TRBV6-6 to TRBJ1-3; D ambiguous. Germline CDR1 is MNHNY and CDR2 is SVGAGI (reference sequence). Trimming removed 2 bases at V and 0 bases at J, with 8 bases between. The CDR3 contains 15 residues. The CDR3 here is CASSYPVSSGNTIYF. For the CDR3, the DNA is TGTGCCAGCAGTTACCCCGTTAGCTCTGGAAACACCATATATTTT.

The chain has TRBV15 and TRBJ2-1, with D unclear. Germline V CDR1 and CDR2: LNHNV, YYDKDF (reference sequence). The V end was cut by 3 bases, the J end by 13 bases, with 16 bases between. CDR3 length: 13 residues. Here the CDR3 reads CATSSARLISQFF. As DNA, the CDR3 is TGTGCCACCAGCAGCGCCAGGCTGATCTCACAGTTCTTC.

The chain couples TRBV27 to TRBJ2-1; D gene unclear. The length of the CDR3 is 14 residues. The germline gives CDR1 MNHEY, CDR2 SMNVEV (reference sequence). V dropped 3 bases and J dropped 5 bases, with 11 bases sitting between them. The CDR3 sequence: CASSLGWVNNEQFF. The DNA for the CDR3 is TGTGCCAGCAGTTTGGGGTGGGTCAACAATGAGCAGTTCTTC.

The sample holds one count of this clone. CDR3 in amino acids: CASSRLDGSSPLHF. DNA for the CDR3: TGTGCCAGCAGTCGTCTGGACGGGTCATCACCCCTCCACTTT. The V call is TRBV6-5, the J call TRBJ1-6, with D uncertain. Per the germline V gene, CDR1 is MNHEY and CDR2 is SVGAGI. V lost 5 bases and J lost 10, with 15 bases in between. The CDR3 is 14 residues long.

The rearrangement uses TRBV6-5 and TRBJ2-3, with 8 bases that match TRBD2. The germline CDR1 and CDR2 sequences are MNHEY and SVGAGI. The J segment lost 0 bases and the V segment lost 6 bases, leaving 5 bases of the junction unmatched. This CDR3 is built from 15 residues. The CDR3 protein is CASRKAGVSTDTQYF. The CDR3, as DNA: TGTGCCAGCAGGAAAGCGGGGGTTAGCACAGATACGCAGTATTTT.

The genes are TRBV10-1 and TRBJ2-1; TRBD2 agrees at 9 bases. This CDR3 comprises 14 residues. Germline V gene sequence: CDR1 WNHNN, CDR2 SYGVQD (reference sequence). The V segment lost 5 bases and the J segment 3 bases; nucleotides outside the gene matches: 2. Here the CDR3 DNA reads TGCGCCAGCAGTCCTAGCGGGAACTACAATGAGCAGTTCTTC. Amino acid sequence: CASSPSGNYNEQFF.

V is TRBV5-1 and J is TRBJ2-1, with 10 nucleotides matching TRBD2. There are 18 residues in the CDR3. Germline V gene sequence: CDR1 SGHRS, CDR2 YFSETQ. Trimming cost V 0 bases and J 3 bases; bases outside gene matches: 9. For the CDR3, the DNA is TGCGCCAGCAGCTTGGCCTCTAGCGGGAGCGGACTCTACAATGAGCAGTTCTTC. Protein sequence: CASSLASSGSGLYNEQFF.

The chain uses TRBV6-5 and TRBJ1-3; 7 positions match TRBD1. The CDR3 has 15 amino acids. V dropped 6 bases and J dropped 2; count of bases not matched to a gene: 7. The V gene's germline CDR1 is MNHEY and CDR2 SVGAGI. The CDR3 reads CASSRTGTAGNTIYF. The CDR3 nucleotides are TGTGCCAGCAGCCGTACCGGGACAGCTGGAAACACCATATATTTT.

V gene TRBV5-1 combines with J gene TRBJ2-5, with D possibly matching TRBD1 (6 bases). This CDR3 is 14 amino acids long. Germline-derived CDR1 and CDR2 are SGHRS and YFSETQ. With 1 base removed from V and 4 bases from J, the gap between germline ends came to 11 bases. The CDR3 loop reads CASSLLGGPETQYF. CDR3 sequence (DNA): TGCGCCAGCAGCTTGTTAGGGGGTCCAGAGACCCAGTACTTC.

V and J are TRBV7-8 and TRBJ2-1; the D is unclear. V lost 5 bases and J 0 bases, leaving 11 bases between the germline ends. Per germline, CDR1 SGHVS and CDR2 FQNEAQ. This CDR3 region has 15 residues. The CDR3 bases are TGTGCCAGCAGCCCCAAACGTGGCTCCTACAATGAGCAGTTCTTC. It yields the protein CASSPKRGSYNEQFF.

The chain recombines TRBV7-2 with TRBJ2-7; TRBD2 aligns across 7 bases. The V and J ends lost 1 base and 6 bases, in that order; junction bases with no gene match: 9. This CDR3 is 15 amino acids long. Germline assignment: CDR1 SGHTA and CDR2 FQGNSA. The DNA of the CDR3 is TGTGCCAGCAGCTTAGACCGGACTAGTGCCAGCGAGCAGTACTTC. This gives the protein CASSLDRTSASEQYF.

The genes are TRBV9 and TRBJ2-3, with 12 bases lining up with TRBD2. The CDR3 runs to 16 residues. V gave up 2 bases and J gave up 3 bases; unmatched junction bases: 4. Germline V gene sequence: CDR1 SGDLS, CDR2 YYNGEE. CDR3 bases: TGTGCCAGCAGCGTTCGGGGGACTAGCGGGACAGATACGCAGTATTTT. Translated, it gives CASSVRGTSGTDTQYF.